Below, one T cell receptor beta chain is given with its context. The antigen is undetermined. Treatment was busulfan-fludarabine conditioning, a marrow graft, and cyclophosphamide on days +3 and +4. This table comes from immunoSEQ multiplex PCR, and its TCRdb copy is limited to in-frame clones, with some not included. Of 20,000 or so clones listed, roughly 87% are singletons. The CDR3 is 17 residues long. The germline gives CDR1 KGHSH, CDR2 LQKENI. V lost 3 bases, J lost 1 base, and 16 bases lay in between. The data stem from a study of T cells after posttransplantation cyclophosphamide. Study-level results: Skin or GI-infiltrating T cells shared few TRB sequences with blood. Recipient CMV seropositivity and CMV reactivation strongly tracked TRB clonality. Later blood repertoires were often dominated by clones from the donor CD8+ memory compartment.

The sequence derives from a female patient in her thirties or forties who received an allogeneic stem cell transplant from a related donor, was CMV-positive, and had no GVHD. The graft donor may be the source of some T cells. The chain uses TRBV18 and TRBJ2-1; perhaps TRBD1 as D (5 bases). The sequencing used PBMCs, collected after allogeneic stem cell transplant with posttransplant cyclophosphamide. CDR3 bases: TGTGCCAGCTCACCTTTGTTCGGACACCCATCCTACAATGAGCAGTTCTTC. Translated, it gives CASSPLFGHPSYNEQFF. Complete variable domain (other parts from reference TRBV18 and TRBJ2-1): NAGVMQNPRHLVRRRGQEARLRCSPMKGHSHVYWYRQLPEEGLKFMVYLQKENIIDESGMPKERFSAEFPKEGPSILRIQQVVRGDSAAYFCASSPLFGHPSYNEQFFGPGTRLTVL.